These T cell receptor beta chains were read from a single sample in a study of shared clonotypes between healthy human individuals. The data were produced by immunoSEQ multiplex PCR, yet TCRdb's version contains in-frame clones alone and is incomplete. Of just over 2,000,000 clones detected, 85% to 95% appear once; the ten largest clones hold about 0.13%. Sequencing was carried out using naive CD4+ T cells sorted from blood. The receptors here all came from a man younger than 35 in good health. Both conserved end residues are part of each CDR3. A clone size is listed for some rows: how often the clone was seen (once, few, many), or a class if it is expanded.

cdr3_aa: CASSSQGPETQYF
clone_size: .
j_call: TRBJ2-5
v_call: TRBV7-2

cdr3_aa: CASSPTTPNTEAFF
clone_size: .
j_call: TRBJ1-1
v_call: TRBV11-1

cdr3_aa: CAWKPYQETQYF
clone_size: .
j_call: TRBJ2-5
v_call: TRBV30

cdr3_aa: CASSSQGSSYEQYF
clone_size: .
j_call: TRBJ2-7
v_call: TRBV7-9

cdr3_aa: CAISEKQINYGYTF
clone_size: few
j_call: TRBJ1-2
v_call: TRBV10-3

cdr3_aa: CASSEAGGRNQPQHF
clone_size: .
j_call: TRBJ1-5
v_call: TRBV6-1

cdr3_aa: CSLTLMMNTEAFF
clone_size: .
j_call: TRBJ1-1
v_call: TRBV29-1

cdr3_aa: CASSVESTEGVAKNIQYF
clone_size: once
j_call: TRBJ2-4
v_call: TRBV9

cdr3_aa: CASRRKPGLAGRRGDEQYF
clone_size: .
j_call: TRBJ2-7
v_call: TRBV7-8

cdr3_aa: CASSETGGGIETQYF
clone_size: .
j_call: TRBJ2-5
v_call: TRBV6-1

cdr3_aa: CASSLVRENQPQHF
clone_size: .
j_call: TRBJ1-5
v_call: TRBV7-8

cdr3_aa: CASRAAGGPLEQYF
clone_size: .
j_call: TRBJ2-7
v_call: TRBV6-1

cdr3_aa: CAISDPIAGGIDTQYF
clone_size: .
j_call: TRBJ2-3
v_call: TRBV10-3

cdr3_aa: CASLGTDWQYEQYF
clone_size: .
j_call: TRBJ2-7
v_call: TRBV2

cdr3_aa: CASSPTSGGSEQYF
clone_size: .
j_call: TRBJ2-7
v_call: TRBV18

cdr3_aa: CAWSAPTGLNYGYTF
clone_size: .
j_call: TRBJ1-2
v_call: TRBV30